This passage covers 30 T cell receptor beta chains from one sample sequenced in a study of control samples from healthy donors and cancer patients. Libraries were prepared by immunoSEQ multiplex PCR; TCRdb keeps only in-frame clonotypes and omits some of them. The sample consists of approximately 79,000 clones, about nine tenths of them appearing once. The specimen sequenced was blood. These receptors came from a man between 50 and 59 years old in good health.

This chain links TRBV7-3 with TRBJ2-4; weak D call: TRBD1 (5 bases). The germline V gene has CDR1 SGHTA and CDR2 FQGTGA. Trimming pared 5 bases from V and 7 bases from J, leaving 9 bases between. The CDR3 sequence is 12 residues long. CDR3 amino acids: CASSGDSNIQYF. CDR3 DNA sequence: TGTGCCAGCAGCGGAGACAGTAACATTCAGTACTTC.

V is TRBV5-6 and J is TRBJ1-5; TRBD1 might be the D (5 bases). This CDR3 contains 14 residues. In germline, CDR1 is SGHDT, CDR2 YYEEEE. The V end was cut by 1 base, the J end by 3 bases, with 8 bases between. CDR3 amino acids: CASSLTGINQPQHF. The CDR3 DNA follows: TGTGCCAGCAGCTTGACAGGAATCAATCAGCCCCAGCATTTT.

The chain has TRBV15 and TRBJ1-5; possibly TRBD1 for D (5 bases). The CDR3 loop spans 15 amino acids. The V end lost 5 bases, the J end lost 0 bases, and 11 bases lay between the germline ends. The germline CDR1 and CDR2 sequences are LNHNV and YYDKDF (reference sequence). The DNA for the CDR3 is TGTGCCACCAGCCGTCAGGGAAATAGCAATCAGCCCCAGCATTTT. This encodes CATSRQGNSNQPQHF.

This rearrangement joins TRBV28 to TRBJ1-3; 7 bases are shared with TRBD1. The germline V gene has CDR1 MDHEN and CDR2 SYDVKM. This CDR3 comprises 14 residues. With 6 bases clipped from V and 5 bases from J, the junction kept 7 bases outside the gene matches. The CDR3 region is CASRTGLQRNTIYF. The CDR3 DNA reads TGTGCCAGCAGGACAGGGTTACAGAGAAACACCATATATTTT. Full variable domain (remainder filled in from reference TRBV28 and TRBJ1-3): DVKVTQSSRYLVKRTGEKVFLECVQDMDHENMFWYRQDPGLGLRLIYFSYDVKMKEKGDIPEGYSVSREKKERFSLILESASTNQTSMYLCASRTGLQRNTIYFGEGSWLTVV.

This clone was seen more than once but under ten times. The chain combines TRBV5-1 with TRBJ1-6, with a tentative D call TRBD1 (6 bases). The CDR3 contains 16 residues. Trimming took off 2 bases at V and 6 bases at J, with 15 bases between the two ends. Germline lookup yields CDR1 SGHRS and CDR2 YFSETQ. DNA of the CDR3: TGCGCCAGCAGCTTTCTCCGAGGGGGTCTTAATTCACCCCTCCACTTT. It specifies CASSFLRGGLNSPLHF. Supplemented by reference TRBV5-1 and TRBJ1-6, the full variable domain reads KAGVTQTPRYLIKTRGQQVTLSCSPISGHRSVSWYQQTPGQGLQFLFEYFSETQRNKGNFPGRFSGRQFSNSRSEMNVSTLELGDSALYLCASSFLRGGLNSPLHFGNGTRLTVT.

This clone was seen only once. The chain is built from TRBV27 and TRBJ1-2; TRBD1 matches 7 bases. V gave up 6 bases and J gave up 7 bases; unmatched junction bases: 17. The CDR3 runs 16 residues. CDR1 is MNHEY and CDR2 is SMNVEV in the germline V gene (reference sequence). CDR3 sequence (DNA): TGTGCCAGCAGGGGTGACAGGGAACACCGAAAGGGTGGCTACACCTTC. Translated, it gives CASRGDREHRKGGYTF.

The gene calls are TRBV3-1 (or the pseudogene TRBV3-2) and TRBJ1-5; the D gene is possibly TRBD1 (5 bases). CDR3 size: 14 residues. The germline V gene encodes CDR1 LGHDT and CDR2 YNNKEL (reference sequence). The ends were cut back, 6 bases at V and 5 bases at J, with 14 bases in the middle. CDR3 DNA: TGTGCCAGCAGTTCTCTAGGGGAGGATCAGCCCCAGCATTTT. It encodes CASSSLGEDQPQHF.

The rearrangement joins TRBV7-9 to TRBJ2-5, with D maybe TRBD1 (5 bases). Trimming pared 4 bases from V and 3 bases from J, leaving 12 bases between. CDR3 length: 14 amino acids. Germline loops: CDR1 SEHNR, CDR2 FQNEAQ (reference sequence). CDR3 nucleotides: TGTGCCAGCAGCTCCCAGGGATTCGAAGAGACCCAGTACTTC. Encoded protein: CASSSQGFEETQYF.

The rearrangement uses TRBV5-4 and TRBJ2-1, with D hard to call. The length of the CDR3 is 14 residues. Germline CDR1 and CDR2: SGHNT and YYREEE (reference sequence). V lost 0 bases and J 4 bases, leaving 8 bases between the germline ends. DNA for the CDR3: TGTGCCAGCAGCTTGGGTGGGTCGTACAATGAGCAGTTCTTC. It specifies CASSLGGSYNEQFF.

V gene TRBV5-5 combines with J gene TRBJ2-3, with 7 bases aligning to TRBD1. The germline V gene encodes CDR1 SGHKS and CDR2 YYEKEE (reference sequence). V lost 6 bases to trimming and J lost 1 base; unmatched junction nucleotides: 14. The CDR3 runs 17 residues. In DNA form, the CDR3 reads TGTGCCAGCACCCCCCTAGGAAGAACAGGGGGCACAGATACGCAGTATTTT. This sequence encodes CASTPLGRTGGTDTQYF.

This chain connects TRBV3-1 (or the pseudogene TRBV3-2) to TRBJ2-1; D possibly corresponds to TRBD2 (7 bases). The CDR3 consists of 15 residues. V was clipped by 4 bases and J by 4 bases, with 14 bases between them. Germline V gene sequence: CDR1 LGHDT, CDR2 YNNKEL (reference sequence). The chain's CDR3 is CASSPLGGHYNEQFF. CDR3 nucleotides: TGTGCCAGCAGCCCCCTGGGGGGGCATTACAATGAGCAGTTCTTC.

V usage is TRBV4-2 and J usage is TRBJ2-4; 9 bases are shared with TRBD2. The trim removed 1 base at V and 2 bases at J, leaving 6 bases unmatched. Germline assignment: CDR1 LGHNA and CDR2 YNFKEQ. The CDR3 is 17 residues long. The CDR3 sequence: CASSQAPTSGTKNIQYF. CDR3 sequence (DNA): TGTGCCAGCAGCCAAGCCCCGACTAGCGGAACCAAAAACATTCAGTACTTC.

The chain couples TRBV19 to TRBJ1-2, with TRBD1 matching 9 bases. J lost 5 bases, V lost 3 bases, and 4 bases had no gene match. The CDR3 has 14 residues. The germline gives CDR1 LNHDA, CDR2 SQIVND (reference sequence). In DNA, the CDR3 is TGTGCCAGTAGTATCAGGACAGGGGATTATGGCTACACCTTC. It codes for CASSIRTGDYGYTF.

The J gene is TRBJ2-7, the V gene TRBV7-2, with D perhaps TRBD1 (6 bases). V was trimmed by 5 bases and J by 0 bases, leaving 11 bases between them. The CDR3 is 14 residues long. The V gene's germline CDR1 is SGHTA and CDR2 FQGNSA. CDR3 protein: CASSPQGSSYEQYF. CDR3 nucleotide sequence: TGTGCCAGCAGCCCACAGGGAAGCTCCTACGAGCAGTACTTC. The complete variable domain, with remaining parts taken from reference TRBV7-2 and TRBJ2-7, reads GAGVSQSPSNKVTEKGKDVELRCDPISGHTALYWYRQSLGQGLEFLIYFQGNSAPDKSGLPSDRFSAERTGGSVSTLTIQRTQQEDSAVYLCASSPQGSSYEQYFGPGTRLTVT.

The chain couples TRBV10-3 to TRBJ1-5; D is unclear. With 2 bases removed from V and 0 bases from J, the gap between germline ends came to 2 bases. The CDR3 has 13 amino acids. CDR1 is ENHRY and CDR2 is SYGVKD in the germline V gene. The CDR3 bases are TGTGCCATCAGTGAGGGTAGCAATCAGCCCCAGCATTTT. The encoded protein is CAISEGSNQPQHF.

V is TRBV5-1 and J is TRBJ2-4, with 11 nucleotides matching TRBD2. CDR3 size: 16 residues. Germline loops: CDR1 SGHRS, CDR2 YFSETQ. V trimming: 3 bases; J trimming: 0 bases; junction bases outside the gene matches: 2. The CDR3 DNA sequence: TGCGCCAGCAGCTGGACTAGCGGGCTAGCCAAAAACATTCAGTACTTC. It codes for CASSWTSGLAKNIQYF.

CDR3 loop: CASSPKRYQETQYF. The CDR3 DNA reads as TGTGCCAGCAGCCCGAAACGCTACCAAGAGACCCAGTACTTC. This rearrangement joins TRBV14 to TRBJ2-5; D uncertain. V was pared by 4 bases and J by 0 bases, with 9 bases between. Germline assignment: CDR1 SGHDN and CDR2 FVKESK. This CDR3 is 14 amino acids long.

This chain connects TRBV5-1 to TRBJ1-6; 8 bases are shared with TRBD1. The germline V gene encodes CDR1 SGHRS and CDR2 YFSETQ. Trimming cost V 4 bases and J 10 bases; bases outside gene matches: 4. The CDR3 is 13 residues long. The CDR3 nucleotides read TGCGCCAGCAGCCCGACAGGGGAATCACCCCTCCACTTT. Its translation: CASSPTGESPLHF. Complete variable domain (other parts from reference TRBV5-1 and TRBJ1-6): KAGVTQTPRYLIKTRGQQVTLSCSPISGHRSVSWYQQTPGQGLQFLFEYFSETQRNKGNFPGRFSGRQFSNSRSEMNVSTLELGDSALYLCASSPTGESPLHFGNGTRLTVT.

The sample holds a few counts of this clone. CDR3 DNA sequence: TGTGCCAGCAGCTTCCCCCAGCGATTAAGACAGGGGAAAACTGAAGCTTTCTTT. Its protein product is CASSFPQRLRQGKTEAFF. The chain employs TRBV7-9 and TRBJ1-1; 8 positions agree with TRBD1. Losses at the gene ends were 3 bases for V and 5 bases for J; bases not matched to a gene: 17. The CDR3 sequence is 18 residues long. From germline, CDR1 is SEHNR and CDR2 FQNEAQ (reference sequence).

The chain has TRBV9 and TRBJ1-6; maybe TRBD1 (5 bases). The CDR3 sequence is 15 residues long. CDR1 is SGDLS, CDR2 YYNGEE, per germline. V gave up 0 bases and J gave up 7 bases, with 11 bases separating them. CDR3 loop: CASSVETGLNSPLHF. The CDR3 region has the DNA TGTGCCAGCAGCGTAGAAACAGGCCTGAATTCACCCCTCCACTTT.

V is TRBV7-9 and J is TRBJ1-1; TRBD1 aligns across 8 bases. The J segment lost 5 bases and the V segment lost 5 bases, leaving 4 bases of the junction unmatched. The CDR3 runs 13 residues. Germline lookup yields CDR1 SEHNR and CDR2 FQNEAQ (reference sequence). The CDR3 is CASSPGQATEAFF. The DNA of the CDR3 is TGTGCCAGCAGCCCGGGACAGGCTACTGAAGCTTTCTTT.

This clone was picked up one time. This chain connects TRBV5-1 to TRBJ2-2; 11 nucleotides align to TRBD2. The length of the CDR3 is 16 residues. Germline V lookup: CDR1 SGHRS, CDR2 YFSETQ. V trimming: 1 base; J trimming: 4 bases; junction bases outside the gene matches: 3. Written as DNA, the CDR3 is TGCGCCAGCAGCTTGCGGCTAGCGGGGGGCACCGGGGAGCTGTTTTTT. Its translation: CASSLRLAGGTGELFF.

The V call is TRBV2, the J call TRBJ2-2, with D uncertain. Germline assignment: CDR1 SNHLY and CDR2 FYNNEI. The V end lost 4 bases, the J end lost 4 bases, and 13 bases lay between the germline ends. This CDR3 region has 15 residues. The CDR3 DNA reads as TGTGCCAGCAGTGGGGGTGACTTCCTCACCGGGGAGCTGTTTTTT. Its protein product is CASSGGDFLTGELFF.

V is TRBV6-5 and J is TRBJ1-4, with D hard to call. Trimming removed 7 bases from V and 8 bases from J, with 17 bases in between. The CDR3 covers 14 residues. Looked up from germline, CDR1 is MNHEY and CDR2 is SVGAGI. The CDR3 DNA sequence: TGTGCCAGCACCATAGGGTTTACTGAGGAAAAACTGTTTTTT. Protein: CASTIGFTEEKLFF.

The genes are TRBV13 and TRBJ2-2; perhaps TRBD1 as D (7 bases). Germline V lookup: CDR1 PRHDT, CDR2 FYEKMQ (reference sequence). CDR3 length: 18 residues. Trimming pared 0 bases from V and 6 bases from J, leaving 20 bases between. For the CDR3, the DNA is TGTGCCAGCAGCTTAGGATCAGGGGGGCAGGTTCTCCCCGGGGAGCTGTTTTTT. Amino acid sequence: CASSLGSGGQVLPGELFF.

The rearrangement uses TRBV11-2 and TRBJ2-1; no clear D. CDR3 length: 12 amino acids. The germline V and J ends were trimmed by 1 base and 7 bases, with 5 bases remaining between them. CDR1 and CDR2 from the germline V gene are SGHAT and FQNNGV. The CDR3 is CASSLGLNEQFF. In DNA, the CDR3 is TGTGCCAGCAGCTTAGGGTTAAATGAGCAGTTCTTC.

This chain links TRBV30 with TRBJ2-1; no firm D call. The CDR3 spans 12 residues. V was cut by 2 bases and J by 4 bases, with 6 bases left in between. Per the germline V gene, CDR1 is GTSNPN and CDR2 is SVGIG (reference sequence). CDR3 DNA sequence: TGTGCCTGGAGTAGAATTTACAATGAGCAGTTCTTC. This gives the protein CAWSRIYNEQFF.

The rearrangement joins TRBV29-1 to TRBJ1-1; weak D call: TRBD1 (5 bases). V was pared by 5 bases and J by 10 bases, with 17 bases between. The CDR3 extends over 12 amino acids. Looked up from germline, CDR1 is SQVTM and CDR2 is ANQGSEA. The CDR3 DNA follows: TGCAGCGTTCCTTGGGGCGCGGGATCAGCTTTCTTT. This codes for CSVPWGAGSAFF.

This rearrangement joins TRBV18 to TRBJ2-7; 11 bases are a match to TRBD1. Unmatched junction bases numbered 3, after V lost 3 bases and J lost 2 bases. CDR1 KGHSH and CDR2 LQKENI come from the germline V gene. The CDR3 loop spans 15 amino acids. The CDR3 is CASSPGTGGPYEQYF. The CDR3, as DNA: TGTGCCAGCTCACCTGGGACAGGGGGACCCTACGAGCAGTACTTC.

This chain joins TRBV7-6 and TRBJ1-1; D unclear. Germline V CDR1 and CDR2: SGHVS, FNYEAQ. The V and J ends lost 5 bases and 5 bases respectively, with 18 bases between them. The length of the CDR3 is 15 residues. The CDR3 reads CASSPPGSRLTEAFF. CDR3 nucleotides: TGTGCCAGCAGCCCCCCGGGGAGTCGTCTGACTGAAGCTTTCTTT. Together with reference TRBV7-6 and TRBJ1-1, the CDR3 gives the full variable domain: GAGVSQSPRYKVTKRGQDVALRCDPISGHVSLYWYRQALGQGPEFLTYFNYEAQQDKSGLPNDRFSAERPEGSISTLTIQRTEQRDSAMYRCASSPPGSRLTEAFFGQGTRLTVV.